The sequence of this TCR beta chain was determined in a study of T cell responses to AZD1222 COVID-19 vaccine. General study findings and limits: Reportedly, nearly half of unique spike TCRs recognized epitopes outside B.1.351/B.1.1.7 mutations. Donors were chiefly white British, with a greater number of females, and clonal diversity was perhaps underestimated.

V dropped 3 bases and J dropped 8 bases, with 10 bases sitting between them. Germline values: CDR1 KGHSH, CDR2 LQKENI. This CDR3 region has 12 residues. Sequencing used immunoSEQ multiplex PCR; TCRdb keeps in-frame clones, though not all of them. The sample has around 160,000 clones, around 93% seen once. Concerning this clone: Its antigen is currently unknown.

This sequence joins TRBV18 and TRBJ1-2; D remains unclear. This sequence was found in an adult in good health. The specimen comprised peripheral blood, sampled on day 0 of AZD1222 vaccination. CDR3 sequence reads: CASSPQVGGYTF. The CDR3, as DNA: TGTGCCAGCTCACCCCAGGTGGGGGGCTACACCTTC.